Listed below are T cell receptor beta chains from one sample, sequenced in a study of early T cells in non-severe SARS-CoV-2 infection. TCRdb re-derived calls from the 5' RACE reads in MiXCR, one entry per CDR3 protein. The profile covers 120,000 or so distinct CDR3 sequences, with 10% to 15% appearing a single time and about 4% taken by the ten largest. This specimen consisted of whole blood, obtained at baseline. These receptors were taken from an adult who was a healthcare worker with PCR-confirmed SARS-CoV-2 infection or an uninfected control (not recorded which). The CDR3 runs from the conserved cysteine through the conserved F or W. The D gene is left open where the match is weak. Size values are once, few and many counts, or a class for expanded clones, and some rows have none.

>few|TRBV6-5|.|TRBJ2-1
CASSYGGNEQFF
TGTGCCAGCAGTTACGGGGGTAATGAGCAGTTCTTC
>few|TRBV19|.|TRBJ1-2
CASRETTNYGYTF
TGTGCCAGTAGGGAGACAACTAACTATGGCTACACCTTC
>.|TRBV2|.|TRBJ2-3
CASSEARTDTDTQYF
TGTGCCAGCAGTGAAGCGCGGACAGACACAGATACGCAGTATTTT
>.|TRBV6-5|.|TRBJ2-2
CASSYSGSTGELFF
TGTGCCAGCAGTTACTCGGGCAGCACCGGGGAGCTGTTTTTT
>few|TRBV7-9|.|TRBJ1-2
CASSRDRPANYGYTF
TGTGCCAGCAGCAGAGACAGACCCGCTAACTATGGCTACACCTTC
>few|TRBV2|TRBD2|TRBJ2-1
CARGLLAGTYNEQFF
TGTGCCAGAGGGCTACTAGCGGGGACTTACAATGAGCAGTTCTTC
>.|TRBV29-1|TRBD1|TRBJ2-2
CSVKQGANTGELFF
TGCAGCGTCAAACAGGGGGCGAACACCGGGGAGCTGTTTTTT
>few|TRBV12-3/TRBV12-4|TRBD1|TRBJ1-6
CASSSQTGPGSPLHF
TGTGCCAGCAGTTCCCAGACAGGGCCAGGATCACCCCTCCACTTT
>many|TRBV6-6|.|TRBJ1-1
CASRRDTEAFF
TGTGCCAGCAGGCGGGACACTGAAGCTTTCTTT
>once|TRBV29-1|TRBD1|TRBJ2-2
CSVGQGPGELFF
TGCAGCGTTGGACAGGGTCCCGGGGAGCTGTTTTTT
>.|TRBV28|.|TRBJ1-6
CASSPTGSSYNSPLHF
TGTGCCAGCAGTCCAACAGGGAGCTCCTATAATTCACCCCTCCACTTT
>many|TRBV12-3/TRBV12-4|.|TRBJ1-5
CASSLGVRSNQPQHF
TGTGCCAGCAGTTTAGGGGTTAGAAGCAATCAGCCCCAGCATTTT
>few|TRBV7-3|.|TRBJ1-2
CASSPGTTLTF
TGTGCCAGCAGCCCGGGGACAACCCTCACCTTC
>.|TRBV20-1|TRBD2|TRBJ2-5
CSATLAGGMETQYF
TGCAGTGCTACCCTAGCGGGGGGGATGGAGACCCAGTACTTC
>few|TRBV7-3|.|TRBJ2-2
CASSLISFGSELFF
TGTGCCAGCAGCTTAATTTCGTTCGGCAGCGAGCTGTTTTTT
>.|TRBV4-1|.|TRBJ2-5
CASSGRHALETQYF
TGCGCCAGCAGCGGGCGCCACGCCCTAGAGACCCAGTACTTC
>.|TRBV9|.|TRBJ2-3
CASSRRLERGVTDTQYF
TGTGCCAGCAGTCGTAGATTGGAGAGGGGGGTCACAGATACGCAGTATTTT
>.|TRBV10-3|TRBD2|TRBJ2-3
CAISPSGRDTQYF
TGTGCCATCAGCCCTAGCGGCCGAGATACGCAGTATTTT